This T cell receptor (beta chain) was profiled in a study of cytotoxic CD8 clonotypes in ibrutinib-treated CLL. The wider study: Results showed some 24 partial and 2 complete responses; following median approximately 73 months, around 15 remained remitted, approximately twelve advanced. Once treatment had gone on for a median of 12 months, range 6 to 36, response samples were drawn. Mean productive templates were over 250,000; mean productive rearrangements were about 89,000.

Target depth was 1 in 200,000 to 1 in 1 million T cells, about 10x per clonotype. Produced via immunoSEQ multiplex PCR; TCRdb's table is partial and in-frame only. This sample has nearly 300,000 clones; approximately 76% occur once, and the top ten carry about 5.3%. The TCR originated in a human donor with chronic lymphocytic leukemia. Sequenced here: PBMCs, sampled at disease progression, from a patient treated with ibrutinib.

The CDR3 region is CASSATGGGNTIYF. The CDR3 DNA follows: TGTGCCAGCAGCGCGACAGGGGGTGGAAACACCATATATTTT. V gene TRBV9 combines with J gene TRBJ1-3; 9 bases line up with TRBD1. The CDR3 contains 14 residues. Germline V lookup: CDR1 SGDLS, CDR2 YYNGEE. V gave up 3 bases and J gave up 3 bases; unmatched junction bases: 1.